Below are 5 T cell receptor beta chains sequenced from a single sample in a study of blood T cell repertoires in COVID-19 (dated by TCRdb to 2019 to 2021). Library creation used the immunoSEQ multiplex PCR assay. Here the immuneACCESS table is served through TCRdb, limited to in-frame sequences with V and J called. Missing clones are a known gap in these copies; in checked studies unresolved V genes cover under half, and the rest lacks a known reason. Within this sample are under 200,000 clones, with around 86% of them counted one time only. Of the sample, roughly 7% is held by the ten largest clones. The specimen was peripheral blood. Receptor source: a woman of 80 years or more in a cohort sampled during active or convalescent COVID-19.

The rearrangement joins TRBV29-1 to TRBJ2-3; tentatively, D is TRBD1 (6 bases). V dropped 3 bases and J dropped 1 base, with 17 bases sitting between them. This CDR3 has 16 residues. Germline V gene sequence: CDR1 SQVTM, CDR2 ANQGSEA. The CDR3 nucleotides read TGCAGCGTTGATGGACAGCGTGGTGCCGGCACAGATACGCAGTATTTT. Amino acid sequence: CSVDGQRGAGTDTQYF.

The J gene is TRBJ1-5, the V gene TRBV19, with TRBD1 matching 10 bases. The germline gives CDR1 LNHDA, CDR2 SQIVND (reference sequence). The CDR3 consists of 17 residues. The trim removed 4 bases at V and 1 base at J, leaving 7 bases unmatched. The CDR3 loop reads CASSRDRGRESNQPQHF. CDR3 nucleotides: TGTGCCAGTAGTAGAGACAGGGGGCGCGAAAGCAATCAGCCCCAGCATTTT.

This clone appeared once. This chain links TRBV7-9 with TRBJ2-2; 9 positions agree with TRBD2. Germline loops: CDR1 SEHNR, CDR2 FQNEAQ (reference sequence). J was trimmed by 4 bases and V by 6 bases; bases with no gene match: 6. This CDR3 comprises 15 residues. The chain's CDR3 is CASRLSGGLTGELFF. CDR3 DNA sequence: TGTGCCAGCAGACTTAGCGGGGGACTCACCGGGGAGCTGTTTTTT. Full variable domain (remainder filled in from reference TRBV7-9 and TRBJ2-2): DTGVSQNPRHKITKRGQNVTFRCDPISEHNRLYWYRQTLGQGPEFLTYFQNEAQLEKSRLLSDRFSAERPKGSFSTLEIQRTEQGDSAMYLCASRLSGGLTGELFFGEGSRLTVL.

The J gene is TRBJ1-2, the V gene TRBV5-8, with no clear D. The CDR3 contains 16 residues. CDR1 and CDR2 from the germline V gene are SGHTS and YDEGEE. V lost 0 bases to trimming and J lost 4 bases, with 16 bases between them. The CDR3 region is CASSLGRRLSGYGYTF. In DNA, the CDR3 is TGTGCCAGCAGCTTGGGACGGCGACTTAGCGGCTATGGCTACACCTTC.

The rearrangement links TRBV19 to TRBJ1-5; D is uncertain. The V gene's germline CDR1 is LNHDA and CDR2 SQIVND (reference sequence). The germline V and J ends were trimmed by 5 bases and 5 bases, with 13 bases remaining between them. CDR3 size: 14 residues. This chain's CDR3 is CASSVRTPDQPQHF. The CDR3 nucleotides read TGTGCCAGTAGTGTGAGGACTCCCGATCAGCCCCAGCATTTT.